This is a list of T cell receptor beta chains from one sample in a study of blood T cell repertoires in COVID-19. Profiled with immunoSEQ multiplex PCR; TCRdb holds only in-frame clones, not every one. The profile shows about 140,000 clones, almost 85% of them singletons. The material sequenced was PBMCs or T cells enriched from blood (not recorded which). All receptors come from a man aged 40-49 years with acute COVID-19. The CDR3 runs from the conserved cysteine through the conserved F or W. A D gene is named only where the DNA matches it firmly. The size of a clone is reported for some rows only, either as once, few or many, or as a class for expanded clones.

V,J,D,size,DNA,CDR3
TRBV2,TRBJ2-3,TRBD2,-,TGTGCCAGCAGTAGCGGGGGCCGGAGCGGAGATACGCAGTATTTT,CASSSGGRSGDTQYF
TRBV18,TRBJ1-1,-,-,TGTGCCAGCTCACCTCAGGGTACCATTGAAGCTTTCTTT,CASSPQGTIEAFF
TRBV28,TRBJ2-1,TRBD2,-,TGTGCCAGCAGTTTGGGACTAGCGGGGGGCCACAATAACAATGAGCAGTTCTTC,CASSLGLAGGHNNNEQFF
TRBV19,TRBJ1-3,-,-,TGTGCCAGTAGTATAGTTGAGGGAATCTCTGGAAACACCATATATTTT,CASSIVEGISGNTIYF
TRBV7-2,TRBJ2-7,TRBD1,-,TGTGCCAGCAGCCCGCAGACAGGGAACATCCTACGAGGGCAGTACTTC,CASSPQTGNILRGQYF
TRBV30,TRBJ2-5,-,-,TGTGCCTGGAGTTCCCTCCAGGGGCCTCCAGAGACCCAGTACTTC,CAWSSLQGPPETQYF
TRBV19,TRBJ2-1,TRBD2,-,TGTGCCAGTAGGGGGGAGGGTAGCGGGGAAACCTACAATGAGCAGTTCTTC,CASRGEGSGETYNEQFF
TRBV11-2,TRBJ2-7,TRBD1,-,TGTGCCAGCAGCTTGGGCAGGGGGCACCCGTTCTCCTACGAGCAGTACTTC,CASSLGRGHPFSYEQYF
TRBV28,TRBJ1-5,-,-,TGTGCCAGCAGCTCCCTTGACAGGAACGATCAGCCCCAGCATTTT,CASSSLDRNDQPQHF
TRBV27,TRBJ2-1,-,-,TGTGCCAGCAGTCCGACTGGAAGCTCCTACAATGAGCAGTTCTTC,CASSPTGSSYNEQFF
TRBV10-1,TRBJ2-1,TRBD1,-,TGCGCCAGCAGTGAGTCGAGGGGGCCCTACAATGAGCAGTTCTTC,CASSESRGPYNEQFF
TRBV4-1,TRBJ2-3,-,few,TGCGCCAGCAGCCAAGTTCAGGGCCAGGATACGCAGTATTTT,CASSQVQGQDTQYF
TRBV19,TRBJ2-2,TRBD2,-,TGTGCCAGTATGGGACTAGCGGGGGGGCCCGGGGAGCTGTTTTTT,CASMGLAGGPGELFF
TRBV4-3,TRBJ1-6,TRBD1,few,TGCGCCAGCAGCCAAGAATTCGGGACAGGTTATTCACCCCTCCACTTT,CASSQEFGTGYSPLHF